This T cell receptor beta chain emerged from a study of vaccination and CD4 T cells after COVID-19. The wider study: Six males and four females, two of them Hispanic, were enrolled as convalescents.

CDR3 size: 14 residues. Germline CDR1 and CDR2: SNHLY and FYNNEI. Trimming left V 6 bases short and J 3 bases short, with 12 bases between. At the Johns Hopkins FTIC core, DNA taken from cultured CD4+ T cells was sequenced by way of the Oncomine TCR Beta short-read assay. One entry per CDR3 protein results from TCRdb running MiXCR on the PCR reads. The sample contains 10,000 to 15,000 distinct CDR3 sequences, 45% to 55% of which appear only once. Note on this clonotype: Its specificity is unknown.

Treatment noted: approximately 10-day PBMC culture with coronavirus spike peptide pools or control peptides (ViraFEST assay). This clonotype originated in a human donor who had recovered from COVID-19. This sequence joins TRBV2 and TRBJ1-5; maybe TRBD1 (6 bases). Sequenced input: CD4+ T cells from blood, cultured in vitro. The CDR3 sequence: CASRWGHLNQPQHF. DNA for the CDR3: TGTGCCAGCAGGTGGGGACACCTCAATCAGCCCCAGCATTTT.